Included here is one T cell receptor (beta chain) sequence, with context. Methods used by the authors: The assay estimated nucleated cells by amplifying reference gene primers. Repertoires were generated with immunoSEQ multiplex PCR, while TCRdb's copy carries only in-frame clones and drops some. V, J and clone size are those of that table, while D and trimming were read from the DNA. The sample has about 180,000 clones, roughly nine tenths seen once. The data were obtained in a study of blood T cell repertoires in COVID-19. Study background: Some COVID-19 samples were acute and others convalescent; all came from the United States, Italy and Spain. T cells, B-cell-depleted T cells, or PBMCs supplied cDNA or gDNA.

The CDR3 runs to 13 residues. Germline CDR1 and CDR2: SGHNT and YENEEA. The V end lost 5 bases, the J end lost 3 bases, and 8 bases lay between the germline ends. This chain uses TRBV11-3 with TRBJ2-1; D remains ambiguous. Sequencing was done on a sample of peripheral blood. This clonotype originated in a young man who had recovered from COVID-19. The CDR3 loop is CASSPRDYNEQFF. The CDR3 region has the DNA TGTGCCAGCAGCCCCCGCGACTACAATGAGCAGTTCTTC.